This entry lists 4 T cell receptor beta chains sequenced from one sample in a study of vaccination and CD4 T cells after COVID-19. Sequencing of DNA taken from cultured CD4+ T cells relied on the Oncomine TCR Beta short-read assay. TCRdb recomputed calls from the PCR reads with MiXCR, one row per CDR3 protein. The repertoire holds around 12,000 distinct CDR3 sequences, with 40% to 45% as singletons. Specified treatment: roughly 10-day PBMC culture with coronavirus spike peptide pools or control peptides (ViraFEST assay). Which antigens these TCRs recognize remains unknown. Sample: CD4+ T cells from blood, cultured in vitro, taken after SARS-CoV-2 vaccination. The receptors derive from a human donor who had recovered from COVID-19.

The chain is built from TRBV4-3 and TRBJ1-2; D not certain. The CDR3 spans 12 residues. Trimming stripped 1 base from V and 7 bases from J, with 7 bases between. CDR1 and CDR2 from the germline V gene are LGHNA and YSLEER. CDR3: CASSQGARGYTF. The DNA for the CDR3 is TGCGCCAGCAGCCAAGGGGCGCGTGGCTACACCTTC.

The chain combines TRBV7-8 with TRBJ1-1, with 7 bases that match TRBD1. The CDR3 contains 15 residues. Germline V gives CDR1 SGHVS, CDR2 FQNEAQ. With V trimmed by 5 bases and J by 4 bases, 10 bases remained unmatched. The CDR3 reads CASSLTQGFGTEAFF. In DNA form, the CDR3 reads TGTGCCAGCAGCCTCACACAGGGGTTTGGCACTGAAGCTTTCTTT.

The chain recombines TRBV7-6 with TRBJ1-6, with D hard to call. CDR1 and CDR2 (germline): SGHVS, FNYEAQ. CDR3 length equals 13 residues. V lost 5 bases and J lost 9, with 11 bases in between. The CDR3 loop is CASSLEALSPLHF. The DNA of the CDR3 is TGTGCCAGCAGCCTCGAGGCCCTTTCACCCCTCCACTTT.

This chain links TRBV30 with TRBJ2-1; 7 bases are a match to TRBD1. Losses at the gene ends were 4 bases for V and 7 bases for J; bases not matched to a gene: 4. Germline lookup yields CDR1 GTSNPN and CDR2 SVGIG (reference sequence). The CDR3 covers 12 residues. The CDR3 reads CAWISRGNEQFF. The CDR3, as DNA: TGTGCCTGGATCAGCAGGGGGAATGAGCAGTTCTTC.